Here is one T cell receptor (beta chain) with its context. Transcripts of RNA were the source for amplifying TCR beta CDR3 regions. The library came from an HTBI-primed first-round RT-PCR and a second-round multiplex PCR. Via MiXCR, TCRdb re-called the multiplex PCR reads, giving one row per CDR3 protein. The sample holds 170,000 or so distinct CDR3 sequences, more than 30% seen once. The sample comes from a study of Graves' ophthalmopathy and Graves' hyperthyroidism. The V and J ends lost 6 bases and 1 base respectively, with 12 bases between them. Germline V gene sequence: CDR1 MNHNS, CDR2 SASEGT. This CDR3 spans 14 amino acids.

Sequencing was performed on peripheral blood. This rearrangement joins TRBV6-1 to TRBJ1-1; a weak D match, TRBD1 (6 bases). The sequence came from a woman in her 40s with Graves' ophthalmopathy. CDR3 sequence reads: CASSPAGENTEAFF. CDR3 DNA sequence: TGTGCCAGCAGCCCGGCAGGGGAGAACACTGAAGCTTTCTTT.